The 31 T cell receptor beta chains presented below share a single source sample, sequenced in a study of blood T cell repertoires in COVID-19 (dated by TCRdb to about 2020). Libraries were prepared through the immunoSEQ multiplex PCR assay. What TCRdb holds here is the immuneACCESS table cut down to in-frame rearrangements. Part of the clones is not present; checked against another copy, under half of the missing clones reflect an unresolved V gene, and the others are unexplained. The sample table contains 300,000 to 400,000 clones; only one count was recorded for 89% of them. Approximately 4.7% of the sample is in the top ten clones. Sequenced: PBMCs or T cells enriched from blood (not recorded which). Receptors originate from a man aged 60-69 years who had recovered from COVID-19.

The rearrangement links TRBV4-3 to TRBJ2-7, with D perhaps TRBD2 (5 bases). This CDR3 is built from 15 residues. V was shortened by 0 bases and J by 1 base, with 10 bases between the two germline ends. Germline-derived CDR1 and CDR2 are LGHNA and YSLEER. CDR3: CASSQDLGKSYEQYF. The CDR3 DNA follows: TGCGCCAGCAGCCAAGATCTCGGGAAATCCTACGAGCAGTACTTC.

This chain's CDR3 is CASKDTGGGSEQYF. In DNA, the CDR3 is TGTGCCAGCAAGGACACAGGGGGAGGTAGCGAGCAGTACTTC. The chain uses TRBV2 and TRBJ2-7; 8 bases match TRBD1. CDR3 length: 14 residues. The V gene end was trimmed by 7 bases and the J gene end by 6 bases; junction bases not matched to a gene: 11. Germline V lookup: CDR1 SNHLY, CDR2 FYNNEI. Full variable domain (rest looked up from reference TRBV2 and TRBJ2-7): EPEVTQTPSHQVTQMGQEVILRCVPISNHLYFYWYRQILGQKVEFLVSFYNNEISEKSEIFDDQFSVERPDGSNFTLKIRSTKLEDSAMYFCASKDTGGGSEQYFGPGTRLTVT.

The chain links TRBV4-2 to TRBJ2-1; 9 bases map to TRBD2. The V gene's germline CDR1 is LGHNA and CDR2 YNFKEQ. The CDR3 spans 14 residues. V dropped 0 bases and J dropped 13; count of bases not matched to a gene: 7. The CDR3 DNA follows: TGTGCCAGCAGCCAAGAAGCTAGCGGGGCTCTACAGTTCTTC. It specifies CASSQEASGALQFF.

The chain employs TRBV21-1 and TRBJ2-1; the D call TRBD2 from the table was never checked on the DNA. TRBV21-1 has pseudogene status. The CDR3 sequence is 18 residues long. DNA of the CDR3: TGTGCCGGCAGCAAAGTGGCGGGGCCCCTTGGGTCCTACAATGAGCAGTTCTTC. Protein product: CAGSKVAGPLGSYNEQFF.

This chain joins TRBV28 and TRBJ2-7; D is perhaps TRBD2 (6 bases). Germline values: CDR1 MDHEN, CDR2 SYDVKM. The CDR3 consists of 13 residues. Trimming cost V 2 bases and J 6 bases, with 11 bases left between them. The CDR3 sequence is CASSLGREREQYF. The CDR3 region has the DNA TGTGCCAGCAGTTTAGGACGGGAGCGCGAGCAGTACTTC. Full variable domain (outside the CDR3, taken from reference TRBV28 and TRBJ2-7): DVKVTQSSRYLVKRTGEKVFLECVQDMDHENMFWYRQDPGLGLRLIYFSYDVKMKEKGDIPEGYSVSREKKERFSLILESASTNQTSMYLCASSLGREREQYFGPGTRLTVT.

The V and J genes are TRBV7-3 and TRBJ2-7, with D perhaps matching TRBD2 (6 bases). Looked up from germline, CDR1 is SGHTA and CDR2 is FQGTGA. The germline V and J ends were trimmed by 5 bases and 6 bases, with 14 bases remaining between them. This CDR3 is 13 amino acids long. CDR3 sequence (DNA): TGTGCCAGCAGCCCGGGAGTGGGTTTCGAGCAGTACTTC. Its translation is CASSPGVGFEQYF.

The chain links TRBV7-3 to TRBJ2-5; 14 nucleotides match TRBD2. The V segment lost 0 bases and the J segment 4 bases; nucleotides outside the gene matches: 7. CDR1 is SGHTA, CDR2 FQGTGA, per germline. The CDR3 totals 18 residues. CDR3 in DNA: TGTGCCAGCAGCTTAACGAGGGGACTAGCGGGAGTTTCAGAGACCCAGTACTTC. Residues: CASSLTRGLAGVSETQYF. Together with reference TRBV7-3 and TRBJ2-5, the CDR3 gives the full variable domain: GAGVSQTPSNKVTEKGKYVELRCDPISGHTALYWYRQSLGQGPEFLIYFQGTGAADDSGLPNDRFFAVRPEGSVSTLKIQRTERGDSAVYLCASSLTRGLAGVSETQYFGPGTRLLVL.

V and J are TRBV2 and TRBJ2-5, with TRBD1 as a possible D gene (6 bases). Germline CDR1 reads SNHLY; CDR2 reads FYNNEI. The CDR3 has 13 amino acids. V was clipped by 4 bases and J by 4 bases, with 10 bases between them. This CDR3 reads CASSVTGLETQYF. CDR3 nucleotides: TGTGCCAGCAGTGTAACAGGGCTAGAGACCCAGTACTTC.

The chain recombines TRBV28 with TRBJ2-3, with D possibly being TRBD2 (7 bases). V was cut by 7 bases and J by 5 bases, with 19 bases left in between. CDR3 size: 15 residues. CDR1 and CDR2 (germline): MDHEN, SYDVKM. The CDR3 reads CASNVGGAAIDTQYF. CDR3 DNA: TGTGCCAGCAACGTGGGGGGGGCGGCGATAGATACGCAGTATTTT.

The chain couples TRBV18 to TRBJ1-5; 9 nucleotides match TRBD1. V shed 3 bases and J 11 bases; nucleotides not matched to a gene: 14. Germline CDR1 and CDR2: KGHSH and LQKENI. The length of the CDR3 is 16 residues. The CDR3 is CASSPYRDRAPSAQHF. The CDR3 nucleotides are TGTGCCAGCTCACCTTACCGGGACAGGGCTCCTTCGGCCCAGCATTTT.

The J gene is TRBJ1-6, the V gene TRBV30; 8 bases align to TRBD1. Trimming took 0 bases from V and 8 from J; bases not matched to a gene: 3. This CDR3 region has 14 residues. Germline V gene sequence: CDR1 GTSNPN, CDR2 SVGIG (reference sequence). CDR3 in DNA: TGTGCCTGGAGTGTAGGGACAGGCGATTCACCCCTCCACTTT. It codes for CAWSVGTGDSPLHF.

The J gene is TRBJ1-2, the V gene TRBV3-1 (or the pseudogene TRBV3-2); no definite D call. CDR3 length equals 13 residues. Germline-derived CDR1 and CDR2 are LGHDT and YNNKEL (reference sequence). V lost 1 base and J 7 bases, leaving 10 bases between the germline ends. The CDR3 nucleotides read TGTGCCAGCAGCCAAGTCGAGAGGTCTGGCTACACCTTC. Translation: CASSQVERSGYTF.

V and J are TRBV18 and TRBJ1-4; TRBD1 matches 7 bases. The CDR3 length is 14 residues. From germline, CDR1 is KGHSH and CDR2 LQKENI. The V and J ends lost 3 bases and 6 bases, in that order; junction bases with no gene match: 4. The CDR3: CASSPNRGDEKLFF. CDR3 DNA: TGTGCCAGCTCACCGAACAGGGGCGATGAAAAACTGTTTTTT. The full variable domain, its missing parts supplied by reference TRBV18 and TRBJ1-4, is NAGVMQNPRHLVRRRGQEARLRCSPMKGHSHVYWYRQLPEEGLKFMVYLQKENIIDESGMPKERFSAEFPKEGPSILRIQQVVRGDSAAYFCASSPNRGDEKLFFGSGTQLSVL.

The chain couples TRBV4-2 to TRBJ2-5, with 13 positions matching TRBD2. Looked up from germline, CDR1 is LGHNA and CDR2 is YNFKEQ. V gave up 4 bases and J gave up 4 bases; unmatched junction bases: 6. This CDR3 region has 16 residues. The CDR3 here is CASSPLAGGGLETQYF. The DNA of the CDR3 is TGTGCCAGCAGCCCACTAGCGGGAGGGGGGTTAGAGACCCAGTACTTC.

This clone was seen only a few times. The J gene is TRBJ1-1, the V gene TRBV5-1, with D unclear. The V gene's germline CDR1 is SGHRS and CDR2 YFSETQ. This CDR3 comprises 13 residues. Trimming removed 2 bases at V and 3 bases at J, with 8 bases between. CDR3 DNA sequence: TGCGCCAGCAGCTTTGACGGAGACACTGAAGCTTTCTTT. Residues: CASSFDGDTEAFF.

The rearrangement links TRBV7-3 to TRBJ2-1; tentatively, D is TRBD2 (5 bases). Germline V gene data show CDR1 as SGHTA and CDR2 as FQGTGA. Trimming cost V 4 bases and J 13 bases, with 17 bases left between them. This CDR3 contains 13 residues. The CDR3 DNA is TGTGCCAGCAGCTCCATAGCCGCGGGTTTTCAGTTCTTC. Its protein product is CASSSIAAGFQFF.

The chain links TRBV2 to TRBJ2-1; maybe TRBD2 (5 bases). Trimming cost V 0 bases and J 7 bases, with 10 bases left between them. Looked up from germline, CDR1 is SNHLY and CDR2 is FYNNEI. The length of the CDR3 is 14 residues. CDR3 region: CASSEAGVFNEQFF. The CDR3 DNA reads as TGTGCCAGCAGTGAAGCGGGAGTATTTAATGAGCAGTTCTTC.

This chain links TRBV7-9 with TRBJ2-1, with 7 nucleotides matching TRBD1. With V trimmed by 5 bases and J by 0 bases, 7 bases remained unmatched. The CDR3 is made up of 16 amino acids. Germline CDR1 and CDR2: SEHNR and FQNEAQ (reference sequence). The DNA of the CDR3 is TGTGCCAGCAGCGTACCCAGGGGGAGCTCCTACAATGAGCAGTTCTTC. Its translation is CASSVPRGSSYNEQFF.

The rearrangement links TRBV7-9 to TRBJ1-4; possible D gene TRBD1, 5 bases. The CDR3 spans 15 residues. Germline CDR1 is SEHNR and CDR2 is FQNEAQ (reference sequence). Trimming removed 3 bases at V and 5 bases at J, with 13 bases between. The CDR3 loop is CASSLQQVGNEKLFF. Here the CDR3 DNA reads TGTGCCAGCAGCTTGCAACAGGTCGGGAATGAAAAACTGTTTTTT. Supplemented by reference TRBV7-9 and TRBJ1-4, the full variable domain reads DTGVSQNPRHKITKRGQNVTFRCDPISEHNRLYWYRQTLGQGPEFLTYFQNEAQLEKSRLLSDRFSAERPKGSFSTLEIQRTEQGDSAMYLCASSLQQVGNEKLFFGSGTQLSVL.

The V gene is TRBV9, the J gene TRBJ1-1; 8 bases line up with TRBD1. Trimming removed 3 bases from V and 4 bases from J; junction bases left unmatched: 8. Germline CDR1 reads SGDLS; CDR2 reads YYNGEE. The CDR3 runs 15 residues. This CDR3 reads CASSATGQGGTEAFF. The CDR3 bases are TGTGCCAGCAGCGCCACCGGACAGGGAGGCACTGAAGCTTTCTTT.

The CDR3 loop reads CASSLAGAYNEQFF. CDR3 in DNA: TGTGCCAGCAGCTTAGCGGGAGCCTACAATGAGCAGTTCTTC. The chain uses TRBV27 and TRBJ2-1, with TRBD2 matching 9 bases. After removal of 6 bases from V and 2 bases from J, the junction contained 2 bases not matched to a gene. The CDR3 consists of 14 residues. CDR1 is MNHEY, CDR2 SMNVEV, per germline (reference sequence).

CDR3 nucleotide sequence: TGTGCCAGCAGCCAAGTACAGGTCTTCTCTGGAAACACCATATATTTT. Amino acid sequence: CASSQVQVFSGNTIYF. This rearrangement joins TRBV4-2 to TRBJ1-3; tentatively, D is TRBD1 (5 bases). The CDR3 totals 16 residues. The germline V gene encodes CDR1 LGHNA and CDR2 YNFKEQ. V was cut by 1 base and J by 0 bases, with 10 bases left in between.

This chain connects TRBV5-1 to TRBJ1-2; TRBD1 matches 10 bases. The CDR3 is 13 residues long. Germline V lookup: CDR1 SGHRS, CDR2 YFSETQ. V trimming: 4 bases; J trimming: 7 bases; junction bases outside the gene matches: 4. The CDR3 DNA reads TGCGCCAGCAGCAACGGACAGGGGGTTGGCTACACCTTC. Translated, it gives CASSNGQGVGYTF.

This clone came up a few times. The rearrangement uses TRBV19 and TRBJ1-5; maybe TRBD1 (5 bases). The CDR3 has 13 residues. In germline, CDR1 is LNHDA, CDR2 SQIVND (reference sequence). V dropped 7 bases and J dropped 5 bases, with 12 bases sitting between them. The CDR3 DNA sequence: TGTGCCAGTAATACCGGGGGTTATCAGCCCCAGCATTTT. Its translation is CASNTGGYQPQHF.

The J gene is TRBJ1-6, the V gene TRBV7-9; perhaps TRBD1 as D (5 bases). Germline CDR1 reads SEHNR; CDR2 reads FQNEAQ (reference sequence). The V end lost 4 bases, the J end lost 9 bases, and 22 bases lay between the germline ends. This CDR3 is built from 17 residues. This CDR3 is CASSSGRQGSEGSPLHF. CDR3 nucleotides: TGTGCCAGCAGCTCCGGAAGGCAGGGCAGCGAAGGTTCACCCCTCCACTTT.

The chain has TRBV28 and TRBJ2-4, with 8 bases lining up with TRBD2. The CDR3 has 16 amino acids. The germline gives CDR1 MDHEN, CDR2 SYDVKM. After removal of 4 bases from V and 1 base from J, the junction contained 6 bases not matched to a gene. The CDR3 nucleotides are TGTGCCAGCAGTTCGGGACTAGTACGCGCCAAAAACATTCAGTACTTC. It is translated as CASSSGLVRAKNIQYF.

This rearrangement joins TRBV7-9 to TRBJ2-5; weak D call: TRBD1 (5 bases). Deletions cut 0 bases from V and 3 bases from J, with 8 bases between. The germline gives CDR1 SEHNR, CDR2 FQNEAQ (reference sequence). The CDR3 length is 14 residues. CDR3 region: CASSLALTEETQYF. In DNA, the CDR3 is TGTGCCAGCAGCTTAGCGCTGACAGAAGAGACCCAGTACTTC.

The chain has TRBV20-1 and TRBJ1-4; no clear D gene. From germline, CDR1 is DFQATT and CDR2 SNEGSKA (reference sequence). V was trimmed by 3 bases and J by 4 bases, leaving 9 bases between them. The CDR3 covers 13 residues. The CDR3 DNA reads TGCAGTGCTAGTCGTCAGAATAATGAAAAACTGTTTTTT. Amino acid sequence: CSASRQNNEKLFF.

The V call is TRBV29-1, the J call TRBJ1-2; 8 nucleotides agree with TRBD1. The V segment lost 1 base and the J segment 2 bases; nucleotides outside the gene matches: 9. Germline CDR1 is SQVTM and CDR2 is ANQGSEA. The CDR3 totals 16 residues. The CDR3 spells CSVEVVWTGPNYGYTF. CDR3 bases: TGCAGCGTTGAAGTGGTTTGGACAGGGCCCAACTATGGCTACACCTTC.

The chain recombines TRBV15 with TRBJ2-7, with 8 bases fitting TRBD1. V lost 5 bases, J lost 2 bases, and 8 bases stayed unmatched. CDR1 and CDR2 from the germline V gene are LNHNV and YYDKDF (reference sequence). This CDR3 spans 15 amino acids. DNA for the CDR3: TGTGCCACCAGCTTGCGGACAGGGATCACCTACGAGCAGTACTTC. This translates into CATSLRTGITYEQYF. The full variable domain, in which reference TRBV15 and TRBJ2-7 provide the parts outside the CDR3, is DAMVIQNPRYQVTQFGKPVTLSCSQTLNHNVMYWYQQKSSQAPKLLFHYYDKDFNNEADTPDNFQSRRPNTSFCFLDIRSPGLGDTAMYLCATSLRTGITYEQYFGPGTRLTVT.

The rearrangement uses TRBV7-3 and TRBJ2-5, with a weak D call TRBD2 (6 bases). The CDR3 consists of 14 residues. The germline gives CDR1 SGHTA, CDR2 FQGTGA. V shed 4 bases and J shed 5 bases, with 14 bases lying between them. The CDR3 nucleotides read TGTGCCAGCAGCTACTCTAGCGATGGGGAGACCCAGTACTTC. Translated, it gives CASSYSSDGETQYF.